Listed below are T cell receptor beta chains from one sample, sequenced in a study of blood T cell repertoires in COVID-19. TCRdb's table, derived via immunoSEQ multiplex PCR, lists solely in-frame clones and lacks some. Among under 400,000 clones, over 75% were seen once, and the ten largest hold over 9.5%. Sequenced: peripheral blood. The source of these receptors is a woman younger than 45 with COVID-19, enrolled during active disease. Both conserved end residues are part of each CDR3. D genes are given only for firm matches. The listing skips clone size in some rows; elsewhere it reads once, few, many or a size class.

TRBV28	TRBJ1-1	NA	NA	TGTGCCAGCAGGACCGACCTCAGGGGTCTGAACACTGAAGCTTTCTTT	CASRTDLRGLNTEAFF
TRBV9	TRBJ2-7	once	TRBD1	TGTGCCAGCAGCGTAGGGACAGGGGGTGGCTACGAGCAGTACTTC	CASSVGTGGGYEQYF
TRBV19	TRBJ2-6	NA	TRBD2	TGTGCCAGCGTTCGGGGGGCTGGGGCCAACGTCCTGACTTTC	CASVRGAGANVLTF
TRBV6-6	TRBJ1-1	NA	NA	TGTGCCAGCAGGGCGGGACTAAACACTGAAGCTTTCTTT	CASRAGLNTEAFF
TRBV2	TRBJ1-4	NA	TRBD1	TGTGCCACCGGACAGGTCGTAACTAATGAAAAACTGTTTTTT	CATGQVVTNEKLFF
TRBV7-2	TRBJ1-4	NA	TRBD1	TGTGCCAGCAGCCCCGACAGGGTGAATGAAAAACTGTTTTTT	CASSPDRVNEKLFF
TRBV9	TRBJ2-7	once	TRBD1	TGTGCCAGCAGCGTTGGGGGACAGGGGTCCTACGAGCAGTACTTC	CASSVGGQGSYEQYF
TRBV7-2	TRBJ2-1	NA	TRBD2	TGTGCCAGCAGCTTAGCGCCCGCGGGAGGAGTCAATGAGCAGTTCTTC	CASSLAPAGGVNEQFF
TRBV5-1	TRBJ2-7	NA	TRBD1	TGCGCCAGCAGCCCGGACAGGGGTGACGAGCAGTACTTC	CASSPDRGDEQYF
TRBV6-5	TRBJ2-7	NA	TRBD1	TGTGCCAGCAGTAGGACAGGGAAACACGAGCAGTACTTC	CASSRTGKHEQYF
TRBV7-2	TRBJ2-5	NA	TRBD1	TGTGCCAGCAGCTTATCGGGGACAGGGCAAGAGACCCAGTACTTC	CASSLSGTGQETQYF
TRBV6-5	TRBJ2-1	NA	TRBD2	TGTGCCAGCAGTCTAGCGGGAGGGCCTCGCCATGAGCAGTTCTTC	CASSLAGGPRHEQFF
TRBV5-4	TRBJ1-1	NA	NA	TGTGCCAGCAGCTTGGAAGCCTCTCTGAACACTGAAGCTTTCTTT	CASSLEASLNTEAFF
TRBV6-2/TRBV6-3	TRBJ2-7	NA	TRBD1	TGTGCCAGCAGTACCGGGACAGGGCTTTACGAGCAGTACTTC	CASSTGTGLYEQYF
TRBV24-1	TRBJ1-5	NA	NA	TGTGCCACCAGTGACCCCAGGGGCCAGCCCCAGCATTTT	CATSDPRGQPQHF
TRBV28	TRBJ2-1	NA	NA	TGTGCCAGCATACATCCCGGGACTCCGAGGAATGAGCAGTTCTTC	CASIHPGTPRNEQFF
TRBV6-6	TRBJ2-7	NA	TRBD2	TGTGCCAGCAGCGGGACTAGCTATTCCGAGCAGTACTTC	CASSGTSYSEQYF
TRBV9	TRBJ2-3	NA	NA	TGTGCCAGCAGCCCATCAGATACGCAGTATTTT	CASSPSDTQYF
TRBV7-2	TRBJ2-7	NA	NA	TGTGCCAGCAGCTTAGGGACATTAAACGAGCAGTACTTC	CASSLGTLNEQYF
TRBV7-3	TRBJ2-2	few	NA	TGTGCCAGCAGCTTAACTGGGGCCCTGGGGGAGCTGTTTTTT	CASSLTGALGELFF
TRBV4-1	TRBJ2-7	NA	TRBD2	TGCGCCAGCAGCCCCCCTCCGGGACTAGCGGGTTCGGACGAGCAGTACTTC	CASSPPPGLAGSDEQYF
TRBV2	TRBJ2-2	NA	TRBD2	TGTGCCAGCAGAAAGCGGGAGACGGGAACCGGGGAGCTGTTTTTT	CASRKRETGTGELFF
TRBV21-1	TRBJ2-3	NA	NA	TGTGCCAGCAGCAAAGCTGGGGCGGGAGGGCCTCGGACAGATACGCAGTATTTT	CASSKAGAGGPRTDTQYF
TRBV5-8	TRBJ2-3	NA	TRBD2	TGTGCCAGCAGCAACCTAGCGGGAGGTCTCCCAGATACGCAGTATTTT	CASSNLAGGLPDTQYF
TRBV6-5	TRBJ1-1	NA	NA	TGTGCCAGCAGCCCACGGGGGGGGACTGAAGCTTTCTTT	CASSPRGGTEAFF
TRBV5-1	TRBJ2-6	NA	NA	TGCGCCAGCAGCGCCCGGACAGACGGGGCCAACGTCCTGACTTTC	CASSARTDGANVLTF
TRBV27	TRBJ1-1	NA	NA	TGTGCCAGCAGTTTAGGGAGGGTACCAGCCACTGAAGCTTTCTTT	CASSLGRVPATEAFF
TRBV7-9	TRBJ1-2	NA	NA	TGTGCCAGCAGCTTAACAGAGGGAGATGGCTACACCTTC	CASSLTEGDGYTF
TRBV6-1	TRBJ1-5	few	NA	TGTGCCAGCAGTGAAGGAGGGGGAGGGAGCAATCAGCCCCAGCATTTT	CASSEGGGGSNQPQHF
TRBV28	TRBJ2-7	NA	NA	TGTGCCAGCAGCCTCCCTACTACAGGGGGGGACTCCTACGAGCAGTACTTC	CASSLPTTGGDSYEQYF
TRBV19	TRBJ2-3	once	TRBD1	TGTGCCAGTAGTAAGGGACAGAGAGCCCCCCGCACAGATACGCAGTATTTT	CASSKGQRAPRTDTQYF
TRBV15	TRBJ2-2	NA	TRBD1	TGTGCCACCAGCAGGTGGACAGGACCCAAGGGGGAGCTGTTTTTT	CATSRWTGPKGELFF
TRBV7-8	TRBJ2-3	NA	TRBD2	TGTGCCAGCAGCGGTAGCGGGAGTGGAGGTGGAGATACGCAGTATTTT	CASSGSGSGGGDTQYF
TRBV9	TRBJ2-1	many	NA	TGTGCCAGCAGCGTAGGGGCCGTAAGTGAGCAGTTCTTC	CASSVGAVSEQFF
TRBV29-1	TRBJ2-7	NA	TRBD1	TGCAGCGTCTCGGGACAGGGGCGATACGAGCAGTACTTC	CSVSGQGRYEQYF
TRBV5-1	TRBJ2-5	NA	NA	TGCGCCAGCAGCTTGTCAGGGGAGGGTGTAAAGACCCAGTACTTC	CASSLSGEGVKTQYF